This is a list of T cell receptor beta chains from one sample in a study of T cells in Graves' hyperthyroidism and ophthalmopathy. Each CDR3 protein is one row after TCRdb ran MiXCR on the multiplex PCR reads. The top ten clones hold more than 7% of a sample with 500,000 to 800,000 distinct CDR3 sequences, 45% of them seen once. The specimen sequenced was peripheral blood or thyroid tissue (not recorded which). Source of these receptors: an adult man with Graves' disease, either hyperthyroidism or ophthalmopathy (not recorded which). Both conserved end residues are part of each CDR3. D genes are given only for firm matches. Not every row has a clone size; where given, it reads once, few, many or a size class.

J gene	V gene	D gene	clone size	CDR3 protein	CDR3 DNA
TRBJ1-1	TRBV6-5	NA	few	CASSEVRGVTEAFF	TGTGCCAGCAGTGAGGTTAGGGGCGTCACTGAAGCTTTCTTT
TRBJ1-4	TRBV7-9	TRBD1	many	CASSPDRLATNEKLFF	TGTGCCAGCAGCCCGGACAGGCTAGCAACTAATGAAAAACTGTTTTTT
TRBJ1-2	TRBV24-1	TRBD1	many	CATSVPGQSPYGYTF	TGTGCCACCAGTGTTCCGGGACAGTCACCCTATGGCTACACCTTC
TRBJ1-6	TRBV2	NA	NA	CASVSTGFDSPLHF	TGTGCCAGCGTTTCTACAGGATTCGATTCACCCCTCCACTTT
TRBJ2-6	TRBV20-1	TRBD1	many	CSARTGAGANVLTF	TGCAGTGCAAGGACAGGGGCTGGGGCCAACGTCCTGACTTTC
TRBJ1-6	TRBV2	NA	few	CASSDQGTLGNSPLHF	TGTGCCAGCAGTGACCAGGGGACTCTGGGCAATTCACCCCTCCACTTT
TRBJ1-1	TRBV24-1	TRBD1	few	CATSQGAVNTEAFF	TGTGCCACCTCTCAGGGGGCGGTAAACACTGAAGCTTTCTTT
TRBJ2-5	TRBV7-9	TRBD1	few	CASSLRTGRRETQYF	TGTGCCAGCAGCTTAAGGACAGGCCGTCGAGAGACCCAGTACTTC
TRBJ1-1	TRBV29-1	NA	many	CSVRQVNTEAFF	TGCAGCGTTCGTCAGGTGAACACTGAAGCTTTCTTT
TRBJ1-6	TRBV2	NA	many	CASIRQEGSPLHF	TGTGCCAGCATTCGCCAAGAGGGGTCACCCCTCCACTTT
TRBJ1-6	TRBV2	NA	NA	CASSLNTGSNSPLHF	TGTGCCAGCAGCTTGAATACAGGGAGTAATTCACCCCTCCACTTT
TRBJ2-5	TRBV4-1	TRBD2	few	CASSQALTGGETQYF	TGTGCCAGCAGCCAAGCACTGACCGGGGGGGAGACCCAGTACTTC
TRBJ1-4	TRBV7-6	TRBD1	NA	CASSLEGALTNEKLFF	TGTGCCAGCAGCTTAGAGGGGGCATTGACTAATGAAAAACTGTTTTTT
TRBJ1-1	TRBV10-1	NA	many	CASRMGQNTEAFF	TGCGCCAGCAGGATGGGACAGAACACTGAAGCTTTCTTT
TRBJ2-3	TRBV5-5	TRBD2	NA	CASSHSGASTDTQYF	TGCGCCAGCAGCCATAGCGGGGCTAGCACAGATACGCAGTATTTT
TRBJ1-4	TRBV6-2/TRBV6-3	NA	NA	CASGYRGEKLLF	TGTGCCAGCGGTTACCGGGGTGAAAAACTGCTTTTT
TRBJ1-2	TRBV19	NA	NA	CASSMPRTDYGYTF	TGTGCCAGTAGTATGCCTCGGACAGACTATGGCTACACCTTC
TRBJ2-7	TRBV20-1	TRBD2	few	CSASASGATYEQYF	TGCAGTGCTTCCGCTAGCGGGGCGACCTACGAGCAGTACTTC
TRBJ1-4	TRBV20-1	NA	NA	CSAKRGLQGSVEKLFF	TGCAGTGCCAAAAGAGGTTTACAGGGTAGTGTTGAAAAACTGTTTTTT
TRBJ1-4	TRBV24-1	TRBD1	NA	CATKQSSGQGNEKLFF	TGTGCCACCAAGCAATCATCGGGACAGGGAAATGAAAAACTGTTTTTT
TRBJ2-7	TRBV6-5	NA	NA	CASTPHGEGGYEQYF	TGTGCCAGCACCCCCCACGGGGAAGGGGGCTACGAGCAGTACTTC
TRBJ2-5	TRBV24-1	NA	once	CTTSRDRETQYF	TGTACCACCAGCAGGGATCGAGAGACCCAGTACTTC
TRBJ1-1	TRBV2	NA	NA	CASSPGRGASEAFF	TGTGCCAGCAGCCCGGGACGGGGAGCATCTGAAGCTTTCTTT
TRBJ2-7	TRBV7-9	TRBD1	NA	CASSQQGATYEQYF	TGTGCCAGCAGCCAGCAGGGGGCGACCTACGAGCAGTACTTC
TRBJ2-7	TRBV6-5	TRBD1	many	CASSYSRDRAYEQYF	TGTGCCAGCAGTTACTCGAGGGACAGGGCCTACGAGCAGTACTTC
TRBJ1-1	TRBV20-1	NA	NA	CSAREGGVMNTEAFF	TGCAGTGCTAGAGAGGGAGGGGTAATGAACACTGAAGCTTTCTTT
TRBJ1-2	TRBV11-2	NA	few	CASSDYRGGYTF	TGTGCCAGCAGCGACTACCGGGGGGGCTACACCTTC
TRBJ1-6	TRBV2	TRBD1	NA	CASGTRDRNSPLHF	TGTGCCAGCGGGACCCGGGACAGAAATTCACCCCTCCACTTT
TRBJ2-5	TRBV12-3/TRBV12-4	NA	few	CASSLGIQETQYF	TGTGCCAGCAGTTTGGGGATCCAGGAGACCCAGTACTTC
TRBJ1-5	TRBV7-9	TRBD1	few	CASSLTAGQGSQPQHF	TGTGCCAGCAGCTTGACGGCGGGACAGGGCTCTCAGCCCCAGCATTTT
TRBJ1-1	TRBV29-1	NA	many	CSVRVSNTEAFF	TGCAGCGTCCGTGTGTCGAACACTGAAGCTTTCTTT
TRBJ1-4	TRBV2	NA	NA	CASSSRKRGYEKLFF	TGTGCCAGCAGTTCTAGAAAACGGGGTTATGAAAAACTGTTTTTT
TRBJ2-5	TRBV29-1	NA	many	CSVEGRGTGTYF	TGCAGCGTTGAAGGGCGGGGGACAGGAACGTACTTC
TRBJ2-5	TRBV25-1	NA	NA	CASSESGSTQRGETQYF	TGTGCCAGCAGTGAATCCGGGAGCACGCAGAGGGGAGAGACCCAGTACTTC
TRBJ2-7	TRBV7-9	TRBD2	NA	CASSYSPSGRDEQYF	TGTGCCAGCAGTTACTCCCCTAGCGGGAGGGACGAGCAGTACTTC
TRBJ1-1	TRBV12-1	NA	NA	CASSFGGLADANTEAFF	TGTGCCAGCAGCTTTGGGGGGCTCGCAGACGCAAACACTGAAGCTTTCTTT